This T cell receptor (beta chain) is from a study of T cells after yellow fever vaccination. The V and J ends lost 5 bases and 6 bases, in that order; junction bases with no gene match: 7. Germline-derived CDR1 and CDR2 are MDHEN and SYDVKM. The CDR3 is made up of 15 amino acids. With respect to this clonotype: Its specificity is not known.

The authors made TCR cDNA by 5'RACE template switching, adding a universal primer site and UMIs. TCRdb redid the calling of the 5' RACE reads with MiXCR, one entry per CDR3 protein. The sample shows 300,000 to 400,000 distinct CDR3 sequences, 9.5% to 12% of them seen only once. General study findings and limits: Few clonotypes appeared in both CD4 and CD8 compartments.

This sequence was found in a man in his late teens or twenties who received the YFV17D yellow fever vaccine. The specimen comprised CD4+ T cells sorted from PBMCs, sampled 45 days after the yellow fever booster vaccination. J is TRBJ2-1 and V is TRBV28; 10 bases are a match to TRBD2. The CDR3 nucleotides read TGTGCCAGCAGTCGAGCGGGGGGGCGGGTCAATGAGCAGTTCTTC. Its translation is CASSRAGGRVNEQFF.